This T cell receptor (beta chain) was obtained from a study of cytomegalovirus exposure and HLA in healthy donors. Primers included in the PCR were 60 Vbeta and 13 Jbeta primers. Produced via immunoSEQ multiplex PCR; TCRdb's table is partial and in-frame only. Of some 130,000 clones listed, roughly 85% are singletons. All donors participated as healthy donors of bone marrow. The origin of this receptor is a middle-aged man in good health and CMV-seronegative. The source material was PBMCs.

The CDR3 spells CAWSLINRDYTF. The CDR3, as DNA: TGTGCCTGGAGCTTAATCAACAGGGACTACACCTTC. The chain carries TRBV30 and TRBJ1-2; tentative D call: TRBD1 (6 bases). CDR3 length equals 12 residues. The germline CDR1 and CDR2 sequences are GTSNPN and SVGIG (reference sequence). With 3 bases removed from V and 10 bases from J, the gap between germline ends came to 15 bases.